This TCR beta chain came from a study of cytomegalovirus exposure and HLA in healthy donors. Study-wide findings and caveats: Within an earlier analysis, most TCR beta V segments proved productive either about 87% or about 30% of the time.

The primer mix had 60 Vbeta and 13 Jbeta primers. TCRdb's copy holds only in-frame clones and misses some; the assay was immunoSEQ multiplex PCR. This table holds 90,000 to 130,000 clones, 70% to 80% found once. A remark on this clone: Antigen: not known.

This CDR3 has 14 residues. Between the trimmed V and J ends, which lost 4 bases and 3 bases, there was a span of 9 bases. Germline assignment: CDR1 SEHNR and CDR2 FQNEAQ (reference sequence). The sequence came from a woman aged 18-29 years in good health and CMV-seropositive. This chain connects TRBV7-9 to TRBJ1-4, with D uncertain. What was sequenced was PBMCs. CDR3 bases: TGTGCCAGCAGCTCTCAGCGGGCTAATGAAAAACTGTTTTTT. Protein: CASSSQRANEKLFF.